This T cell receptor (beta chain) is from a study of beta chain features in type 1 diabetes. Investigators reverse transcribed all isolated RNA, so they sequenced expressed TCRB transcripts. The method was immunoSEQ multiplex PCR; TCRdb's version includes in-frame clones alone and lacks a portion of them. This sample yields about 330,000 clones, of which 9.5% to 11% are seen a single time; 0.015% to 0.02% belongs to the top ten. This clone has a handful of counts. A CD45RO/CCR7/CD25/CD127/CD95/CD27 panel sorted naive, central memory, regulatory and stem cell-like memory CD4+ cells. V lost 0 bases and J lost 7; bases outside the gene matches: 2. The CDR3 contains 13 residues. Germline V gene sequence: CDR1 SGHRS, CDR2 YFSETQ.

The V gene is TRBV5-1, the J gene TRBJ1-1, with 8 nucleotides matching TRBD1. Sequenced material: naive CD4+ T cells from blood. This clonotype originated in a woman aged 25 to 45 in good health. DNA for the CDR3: TGCGCCAGCAGCTTGGACAGGGGGATTGAAGCTTTCTTT. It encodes CASSLDRGIEAFF. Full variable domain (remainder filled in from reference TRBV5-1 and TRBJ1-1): KAGVTQTPRYLIKTRGQQVTLSCSPISGHRSVSWYQQTPGQGLQFLFEYFSETQRNKGNFPGRFSGRQFSNSRSEMNVSTLELGDSALYLCASSLDRGIEAFFGQGTRLTVV.